This T cell receptor beta chain was observed in a study of T cell responses to AZD1222 COVID-19 vaccine. Regarding the study as a whole: Spike-specific TCR breadth and depth went up after people got two AZD1222 doses. The repertoires were collected only after the peak T cell response. AZD1222 recipients seropositive at baseline numbered only 5 to 7.

This table comes from immunoSEQ multiplex PCR, and its TCRdb copy is limited to in-frame clones, with some not included. The table includes approximately 150,000 clones, approximately 95% detected once. Regarding this clone: Its antigen remains unknown.

CDR3 size: 14 residues. V gave up 10 bases and J gave up 4 bases; unmatched junction bases: 9. CDR1 and CDR2 from the germline V gene are LNHDA and SQIVND (reference sequence). The chain recombines TRBV19 with TRBJ2-1; TRBD2 matches at 8 bases. The input for sequencing was peripheral blood, taken on day 0 of MenACWY control vaccination. This TCR was sampled from an adult in good health. The CDR3 DNA reads as TGTGCCACCCTGGGGGCTAGCGGGTACAATGAGCAGTTCTTC. Translation: CATLGASGYNEQFF.